These 11 T cell receptor beta chains were all obtained from the same sample, sequenced in a study of beta chain features in type 1 diabetes. TCRB transcripts that were expressed got sequenced, as all of the isolated RNA had been reverse transcribed. This table comes from immunoSEQ multiplex PCR, and its TCRdb copy is limited to in-frame clones, with some not included. The table has approximately 170,000 clones, less than 9.5% seen once. Source material: central memory CD4+ T cells from blood. The source of these receptors is a woman younger than 30 in good health.

Only a few counts were recorded for this clone. The rearrangement joins TRBV19 to TRBJ2-2; 14 nucleotides agree with TRBD2. Germline-derived CDR1 and CDR2 are LNHDA and SQIVND (reference sequence). The V and J ends lost 4 bases and 4 bases, in that order; junction bases with no gene match: 8. This CDR3 comprises 18 residues. The CDR3 region is CASSTGLAGGVGTGELFF. DNA for the CDR3: TGTGCCAGTAGTACCGGACTAGCGGGAGGAGTGGGCACCGGGGAGCTGTTTTTT.

This clone was observed many times. The chain recombines TRBV29-1 with TRBJ2-7; D possibly corresponds to TRBD2 (5 bases). This CDR3 region has 13 residues. V dropped 6 bases and J dropped 5 bases, with 17 bases sitting between them. Germline CDR1 SQVTM, CDR2 ANQGSEA. The chain's CDR3 is CSVGGRPGDEQYF. CDR3 bases: TGCAGCGTCGGCGGGCGGCCGGGCGACGAGCAGTACTTC.

This rearrangement joins TRBV9 to TRBJ1-6; D is uncertain. Germline V gene lookup returns CDR1 SGDLS and CDR2 YYNGEE. Trimming removed 2 bases at V and 6 bases at J, with 15 bases between. The CDR3 sequence is 16 residues long. Here the CDR3 reads CASSVSGDWSNSPLHF. The CDR3 region has the DNA TGTGCCAGCAGCGTCTCCGGGGATTGGTCTAATTCACCCCTCCACTTT.

This clone has more than one count but fewer than ten. The chain joins TRBV14 to TRBJ1-2; D might be TRBD1 (6 bases). CDR1 is SGHDN and CDR2 is FVKESK in the germline V gene. Trimming took off 1 base at V and 7 bases at J, with 10 bases between the two ends. The CDR3 spans 13 residues. The CDR3 loop reads CASSQATGSGYTF. DNA of the CDR3: TGTGCCAGCAGCCAAGCGACAGGTAGTGGCTACACCTTC. The whole variable domain, remainder taken from reference TRBV14 and TRBJ1-2, is EAGVTQFPSHSVIEKGQTVTLRCDPISGHDNLYWYRRVMGKEIKFLLHFVKESKQDESGMPNNRFLAERTGGTYSTLKVQPAELEDSGVYFCASSQATGSGYTFGSGTRLTVV.

This clone was recorded a few times. This chain links TRBV30 with TRBJ2-5; maybe TRBD2 (6 bases). CDR1 is GTSNPN, CDR2 SVGIG, per germline (reference sequence). The CDR3 is made up of 13 amino acids. Trimming cost V 4 bases and J 3 bases, with 12 bases left between them. The CDR3 region has the DNA TGTGCCTGGACCGGGACTTATAAAGAGACCCAGTACTTC. Translation: CAWTGTYKETQYF.

The chain is built from TRBV5-1 and TRBJ2-7, with a weak D call TRBD2 (6 bases). The CDR3 extends over 15 amino acids. CDR1 is SGHRS, CDR2 YFSETQ, per germline. V was clipped by 0 bases and J by 6 bases, with 16 bases between them. The CDR3 DNA follows: TGCGCCAGCAGCTTGGAAGTCCCAGGGACTGGCGAGCAGTACTTC. Residues: CASSLEVPGTGEQYF.

The chain combines TRBV14 with TRBJ2-2; unclear D gene. The CDR3 runs to 18 residues. Germline lookup yields CDR1 SGHDN and CDR2 FVKESK. The V end lost 2 bases, the J end lost 7 bases, and 23 bases lay between the germline ends. CDR3 protein: CASSQSPTNNLLSGELFF. The CDR3 region has the DNA TGTGCCAGCAGCCAAAGTCCTACTAACAACCTACTCAGCGGGGAGCTGTTTTTT.

This clone has only a few counts. The rearrangement joins TRBV7-2 to TRBJ2-7, with 12 bases lining up with TRBD1. V trimming: 4 bases; J trimming: 4 bases; junction bases outside the gene matches: 11. This CDR3 is 17 amino acids long. CDR1 SGHTA and CDR2 FQGNSA come from the germline V gene. The CDR3 bases are TGTGCCAGCAGCTGGGACAGGGGGCTTGAGGGGACTTACGAGCAGTACTTC. This sequence encodes CASSWDRGLEGTYEQYF. The full variable domain, in which reference TRBV7-2 and TRBJ2-7 provide the parts outside the CDR3, is GAGVSQSPSNKVTEKGKDVELRCDPISGHTALYWYRQSLGQGLEFLIYFQGNSAPDKSGLPSDRFSAERTGGSVSTLTIQRTQQEDSAVYLCASSWDRGLEGTYEQYFGPGTRLTVT.

This clone was seen only a few times. The chain combines TRBV11-2 with TRBJ2-2, with D maybe TRBD2 (5 bases). The CDR3 runs 15 residues. V was shortened by 5 bases and J by 2 bases, with 12 bases between the two germline ends. Germline V gene sequence: CDR1 SGHAT, CDR2 FQNNGV. The CDR3 DNA sequence: TGTGCCAGCAGCCCAACCCGACTAAACACCGGGGAGCTGTTTTTT. This codes for CASSPTRLNTGELFF. The whole variable domain, filled in from reference TRBV11-2 and TRBJ2-2, reads EAGVAQSPRYKIIEKRQSVAFWCNPISGHATLYWYQQILGQGPKLLIQFQNNGVVDDSQLPKDRFSAERLKGVDSTLKIQPAKLEDSAVYLCASSPTRLNTGELFFGEGSRLTVL.

This clone came up a few times. J is TRBJ2-1 and V is TRBV25-1; TRBD1 agrees at 7 bases. J lost 6 bases, V lost 1 base, and 6 bases had no gene match. CDR1 and CDR2 from the germline V gene are MGHDK and SYGVNS. The CDR3 is made up of 15 amino acids. CDR3 bases: TGTGCCAGCAGTGAATTGGGGGACAGCCTCAATGAGCAGTTCTTC. Protein sequence: CASSELGDSLNEQFF.

The chain couples TRBV30 to TRBJ1-5, with D hard to call. V lost 1 base and J 0 bases, leaving 10 bases between the germline ends. The CDR3 has 15 amino acids. CDR1 is GTSNPN, CDR2 SVGIG, per germline (reference sequence). CDR3 DNA sequence: TGTGCCTGGAGTGGAGGTAGTAGTAGCAATCAGCCCCAGCATTTT. Protein sequence: CAWSGGSSSNQPQHF.